This is a list of T cell receptor beta chains from one sample in a study of OX40 agonist ivuxolimab in advanced cancers. Produced via immunoSEQ multiplex PCR; TCRdb's table is partial and in-frame only. The data hold about 19,000 clones, with 83% observed a single time. The specimen comprised CD4+ or CD8+ T cells sorted from blood, sampled in a trial of the OX40 agonist ivuxolimab. The receptor source for this set is an adult with an advanced solid tumor such as melanoma, head and neck, liver or kidney cancer. CDR3s leave out the opening cysteine and the closing phenylalanine or tryptophan. The order of the fields is J gene, V gene, CDR3 protein.

TRBJ1-1 | TRBV28 | ASSFTVNTEAF
TRBJ1-6 | TRBV19 | ASRVTENSPLH
TRBJ2-7 | TRBV2 | ANIGGRYYEQY
TRBJ1-1 | TRBV9 | ASSVALSTEAF
TRBJ2-5 | TRBV7-8 | ASTPPGDRETQY
- | TRBV9 | ASSVGGSLSSSYEQY
TRBJ1-1 | TRBV28 | ASSRLTNTEAF
TRBJ1-1 | TRBV6-5 | ASSYSPGSTEAF
TRBJ1-1 | TRBV6-4 | ASSPGQGTADTEAF
TRBJ2-5 | TRBV7-9 | ASSFVGETQY
TRBJ2-1 | TRBV4-3 | ASSQEWDFSYNEQF
TRBJ2-1 | TRBV5-1 | ASSSVNGNDEQF
TRBJ1-5 | TRBV10-2 | ASSDDGGGNQPQH
TRBJ2-4 | TRBV7-9 | ASIAGGEGIQY
TRBJ2-3 | TRBV6-4 | ASSDGQGSTDTQY
TRBJ2-7 | TRBV19 | ASSIVRQKYEQY